This T cell receptor beta chain was documented in a study of follicular helper T cells after annual influenza vaccination. Repertoires were generated with immunoSEQ multiplex PCR, while TCRdb's copy carries only in-frame clones and drops some. The table includes about 27,000 clones, 65% to 85% detected once. Time point described: 2014-2015 season, pre-vaccination. The CDR3 extends over 13 amino acids. Deletions cut 7 bases from V and 7 bases from J, with 14 bases between. CDR1 MNHNS and CDR2 SASEGT come from the germline V gene. The chain joins TRBV6-1 to TRBJ1-5, with unresolved D. The sequencing here drew on CXCR5+ CD38- circulating T follicular helper cells from blood, taken on the day of influenza vaccination. Sample subset: circulating Tfh, non-naive CD4+CXCR5+PD-1+ (ICOS+CD38+ or ICOS-CD38-). The receptor's source is an adult who received the influenza vaccine. CDR3 sequence (DNA): TGTGCCAGCAATGGAGGGCAAGGCCAGCCCCAGCATTTT. Protein sequence: CASNGGQGQPQHF.